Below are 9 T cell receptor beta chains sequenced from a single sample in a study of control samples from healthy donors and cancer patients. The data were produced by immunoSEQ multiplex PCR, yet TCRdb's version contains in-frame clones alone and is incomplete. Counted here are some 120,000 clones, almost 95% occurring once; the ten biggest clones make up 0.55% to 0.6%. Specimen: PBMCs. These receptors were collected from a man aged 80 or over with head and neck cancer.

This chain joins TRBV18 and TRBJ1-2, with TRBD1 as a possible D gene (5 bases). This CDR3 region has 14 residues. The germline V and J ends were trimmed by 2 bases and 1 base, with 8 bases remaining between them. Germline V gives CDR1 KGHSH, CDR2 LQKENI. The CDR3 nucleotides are TGTGCCAGCTCACCAACAGGACTTAACTATGGCTACACCTTC. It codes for CASSPTGLNYGYTF.

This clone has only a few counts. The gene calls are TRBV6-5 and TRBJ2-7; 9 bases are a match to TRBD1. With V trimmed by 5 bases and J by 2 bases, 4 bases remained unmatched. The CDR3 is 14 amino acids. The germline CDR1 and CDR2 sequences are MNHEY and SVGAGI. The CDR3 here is CASSTGTGPYEQYF. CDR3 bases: TGTGCCAGCAGTACCGGGACAGGGCCCTACGAGCAGTACTTC.

The CDR3 sequence is CASSQRPRGDYGYTF. The CDR3 nucleotides read TGCGCCAGCAGTCAACGGCCCAGGGGGGACTATGGCTACACCTTC. The gene calls are TRBV23-1 and TRBJ1-2; 7 nucleotides match TRBD1. TRBV23-1 is an open reading frame, and its role is uncertain. The CDR3 length is 15 residues. The ends lost 2 bases at V and 3 bases at J; junction bases unmatched: 6.

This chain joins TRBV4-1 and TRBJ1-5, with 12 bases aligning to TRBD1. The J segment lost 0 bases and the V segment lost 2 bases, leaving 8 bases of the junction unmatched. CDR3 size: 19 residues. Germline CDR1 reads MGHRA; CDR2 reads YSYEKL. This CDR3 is CASSQQPGTGGHSNQPQHF. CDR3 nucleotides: TGCGCCAGCAGCCAACAACCCGGGACAGGGGGCCATAGCAATCAGCCCCAGCATTTT.

CDR3 coding DNA: TGCGCCAGCAGCTTGGTCCTAGGAAATGAGCAGTTCTTC. Protein: CASSLVLGNEQFF. The J gene is TRBJ2-1, the V gene TRBV5-1; no clear D. V was shortened by 0 bases and J by 7 bases, with 8 bases between the two germline ends. The length of the CDR3 is 13 residues. Germline V gives CDR1 SGHRS, CDR2 YFSETQ.

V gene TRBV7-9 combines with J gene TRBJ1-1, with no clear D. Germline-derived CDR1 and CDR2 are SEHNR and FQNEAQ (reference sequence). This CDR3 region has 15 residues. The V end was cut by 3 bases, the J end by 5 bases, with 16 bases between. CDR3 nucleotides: TGTGCCAGCAGCTTCGCCCCGGAGGGAGGAACTGAAGCTTTCTTT. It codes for CASSFAPEGGTEAFF.

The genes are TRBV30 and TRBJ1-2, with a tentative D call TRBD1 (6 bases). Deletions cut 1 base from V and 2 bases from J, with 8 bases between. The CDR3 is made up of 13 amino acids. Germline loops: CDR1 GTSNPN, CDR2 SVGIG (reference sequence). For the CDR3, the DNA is TGTGCCTGGAGTGGGGGGCAGAACTATGGCTACACCTTC. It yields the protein CAWSGGQNYGYTF.

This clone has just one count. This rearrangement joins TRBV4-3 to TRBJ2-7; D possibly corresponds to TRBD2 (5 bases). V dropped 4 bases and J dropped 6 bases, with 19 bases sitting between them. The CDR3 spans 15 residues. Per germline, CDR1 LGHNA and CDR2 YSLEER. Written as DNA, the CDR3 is TGCGCCAGCAGCCGCCGGGGTGGGATTGCGTCCGAGCAGTACTTC. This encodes CASSRRGGIASEQYF.

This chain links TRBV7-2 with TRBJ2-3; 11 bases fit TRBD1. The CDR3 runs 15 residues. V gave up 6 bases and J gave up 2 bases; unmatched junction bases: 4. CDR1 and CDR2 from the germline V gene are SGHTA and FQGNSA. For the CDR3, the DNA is TGTGCCAGCAGGCGGGACAGGGGGTTCACAGATACGCAGTATTTT. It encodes CASRRDRGFTDTQYF.